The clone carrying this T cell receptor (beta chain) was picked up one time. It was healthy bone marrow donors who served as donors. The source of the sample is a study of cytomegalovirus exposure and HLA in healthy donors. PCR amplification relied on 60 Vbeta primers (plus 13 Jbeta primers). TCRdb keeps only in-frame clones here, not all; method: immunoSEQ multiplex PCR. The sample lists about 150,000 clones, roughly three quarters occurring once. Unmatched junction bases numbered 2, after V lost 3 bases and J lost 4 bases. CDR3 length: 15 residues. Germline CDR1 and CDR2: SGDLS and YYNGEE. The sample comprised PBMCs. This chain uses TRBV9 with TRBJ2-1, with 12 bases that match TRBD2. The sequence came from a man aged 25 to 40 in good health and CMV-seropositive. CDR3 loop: CASSAGLAGYNEQFF. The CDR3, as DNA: TGTGCCAGCAGCGCCGGACTAGCGGGATACAATGAGCAGTTCTTC.